A single sample is the source of the 13 T cell receptor beta chains below, sequenced in a study of OX40 agonist ivuxolimab in advanced cancers. Data came from immunoSEQ multiplex PCR; TCRdb stores just in-frame clones and leaves some out. The table lists about 30,000 clones, more than 85% of them singletons. Specimen: CD4+ or CD8+ T cells sorted from blood, collected in a trial of the OX40 agonist ivuxolimab. Source of these receptors: an adult with an advanced solid tumor such as melanoma, head and neck, liver or kidney cancer.

V gene TRBV7-3 combines with J gene TRBJ2-7; no definite D call. With 5 bases removed from V and 3 bases from J, the gap between germline ends came to 14 bases. This CDR3 spans 14 amino acids. Germline V gene data show CDR1 as SGHTA and CDR2 as FQGTGA. The CDR3 spells CASSDKVAYYEQYF. The CDR3 DNA reads as TGTGCCAGCAGCGATAAGGTCGCATACTACGAGCAGTACTTC.

This chain connects TRBV19 to TRBJ1-2, with a tentative D call TRBD1 (5 bases). V was cut by 7 bases and J by 4 bases, with 19 bases left in between. The CDR3 consists of 15 residues. From germline, CDR1 is LNHDA and CDR2 SQIVND (reference sequence). The DNA for the CDR3 is TGTGCCAGTACCACGGGCGGGGGGGAAGTCTATGGCTACACCTTC. It is translated as CASTTGGGEVYGYTF. The entire variable domain, with the rest obtained from reference TRBV19 and TRBJ1-2, is as follows: DGGITQSPKYLFRKEGQNVTLSCEQNLNHDAMYWYRQDPGQGLRLIYYSQIVNDFQKGDIAEGYSVSREKKESFPLTVTSAQKNPTAFYLCASTTGGGEVYGYTFGSGTRLTVV.

J is TRBJ1-1 and V is TRBV19; D call uncertain. Germline CDR1 LNHDA, CDR2 SQIVND (reference sequence). V was clipped by 7 bases and J by 0 bases, with 12 bases between them. This CDR3 is built from 14 residues. CDR3 loop: CASIEGALNTEAFF. DNA for the CDR3: TGTGCCAGTATTGAAGGTGCTCTGAACACTGAAGCTTTCTTT. Together with reference TRBV19 and TRBJ1-1, the CDR3 gives the full variable domain: DGGITQSPKYLFRKEGQNVTLSCEQNLNHDAMYWYRQDPGQGLRLIYYSQIVNDFQKGDIAEGYSVSREKKESFPLTVTSAQKNPTAFYLCASIEGALNTEAFFGQGTRLTVV.

This clone has only one observation. The CDR3 loop is CASSAGNRGEAFF. CDR3 DNA: TGTGCCAGCAGCGCGGGAAACAGGGGGGAAGCTTTCTTT. V and J are TRBV9 and TRBJ1-1; TRBD1 agrees at 8 bases. CDR3 length: 13 residues. The V and J ends lost 3 bases and 8 bases, in that order; junction bases with no gene match: 6. CDR1 is SGDLS and CDR2 is YYNGEE in the germline V gene. Full variable domain (remainder filled in from reference TRBV9 and TRBJ1-1): DSGVTQTPKHLITATGQRVTLRCSPRSGDLSVYWYQQSLDQGLQFLIQYYNGEERAKGNILERFSAQQFPDLHSELNLSSLELGDSALYFCASSAGNRGEAFFGQGTRLTVV.

The rearrangement uses TRBV10-3 and TRBJ2-1; weak D call: TRBD2 (5 bases). The germline V and J ends were trimmed by 2 bases and 0 bases, with 14 bases remaining between them. Germline values: CDR1 ENHRY, CDR2 SYGVKD. The CDR3 covers 17 residues. The DNA for the CDR3 is TGTGCCATCAGTGAGCAAGCGCGGGTGAGCTCCTACAATGAGCAGTTCTTC. Translated: CAISEQARVSSYNEQFF.

This chain links TRBV6-1 with TRBJ2-5; 9 bases align to TRBD1. The CDR3 covers 18 residues. V shed 0 bases, J shed 5 bases, and the junction held 13 bases outside the gene matches. Germline V gene sequence: CDR1 MNHNS, CDR2 SASEGT. The CDR3 protein is CASSEAFSGTGQGETQYF. Written as DNA, the CDR3 is TGTGCCAGCAGTGAAGCGTTTTCTGGGACAGGGCAAGGGGAGACCCAGTACTTC.

The chain joins TRBV4-2 to TRBJ2-7; D possibly matches TRBD1 or TRBD2 (5 bases each). V was shortened by 6 bases and J by 0 bases, with 15 bases between the two germline ends. The CDR3 is 15 amino acids. Germline V gives CDR1 LGHNA, CDR2 YNFKEQ. The CDR3 loop is CASSSVGTGSYEQYF. The CDR3 DNA sequence: TGTGCCAGCAGTTCTGTTGGGACCGGCTCCTACGAGCAGTACTTC.

The chain links TRBV4-1 to TRBJ2-7; 10 bases are a match to TRBD2. The V segment lost 1 base and the J segment 0 bases; nucleotides outside the gene matches: 6. Germline V gene sequence: CDR1 MGHRA, CDR2 YSYEKL. This CDR3 is built from 17 residues. DNA of the CDR3: TGCGCCAGCAGCCAAGTACCGTCTAGCGGGAGCTCCTACGAGCAGTACTTC. As protein: CASSQVPSSGSSYEQYF.

This clone came up once. The gene calls are TRBV5-4 and TRBJ1-2, with 9 bases identical to TRBD1. V shed 3 bases and J 4 bases; nucleotides not matched to a gene: 4. Germline V lookup: CDR1 SGHNT, CDR2 YYREEE (reference sequence). The CDR3 sequence is 14 residues long. CDR3 amino acids: CASSWDRAVYGYTF. CDR3 bases: TGTGCCAGCAGCTGGGACAGGGCCGTCTATGGCTACACCTTC.

This sequence joins TRBV28 and TRBJ2-7, with D unresolved. The CDR3 has 17 amino acids. Germline-derived CDR1 and CDR2 are MDHEN and SYDVKM. The ends were cut back, 3 bases at V and 0 bases at J, with 18 bases in the middle. CDR3 in DNA: TGTGCCAGCAGTTTTCCGAGTCGGGCAACCTTCTCCTACGAGCAGTACTTC. Amino acids: CASSFPSRATFSYEQYF.

The chain employs TRBV19 and TRBJ1-1; 7 bases align to TRBD1. The CDR3 spans 15 residues. J was trimmed by 2 bases and V by 5 bases; bases with no gene match: 8. CDR1 is LNHDA, CDR2 SQIVND, per germline (reference sequence). The CDR3 DNA reads as TGTGCCAGTAGTTCCCTACAGGGGTCAAACACTGAAGCTTTCTTT. As protein: CASSSLQGSNTEAFF.

This chain connects TRBV11-3 to TRBJ1-4, with D hard to call. V gave up 3 bases and J gave up 10 bases, with 12 bases separating them. Germline V gives CDR1 SGHNT, CDR2 YENEEA. This CDR3 is built from 13 residues. CDR3: CASSFVAGGKLFF. Here the CDR3 DNA reads TGTGCCAGCAGCTTTGTGGCAGGAGGAAAACTGTTTTTT.

As DNA, the CDR3 is TGTGCCAGCAGCTTAGGAGGTTTCAATGAGCAGTTCTTC. Translating gives CASSLGGFNEQFF. The chain recombines TRBV7-9 with TRBJ2-1; D is undetermined. Germline V gives CDR1 SEHNR, CDR2 FQNEAQ (reference sequence). The CDR3 length is 13 residues. V was clipped by 1 base and J by 6 bases, with 7 bases between them.